The T cell receptor (beta chain) under discussion was sequenced for a study of CD8+ T cells in alopecia areata. The study, taken as a whole, reports: Scalp lesions, especially in alopecia totalis/universalis, had higher clonality than normal scalp.

The treatment was: oral pan-JAK inhibitor, 5-10 mg twice daily. The sorting of PBMCs gave CD4+ and CD8+ T cells. cDNA prepared by RNA extraction and subsequent reverse transcription served as the template for sequencing. This table comes from immunoSEQ multiplex PCR, and its TCRdb copy is limited to in-frame clones, with some not included. This sample yields tens of thousands of clones, of which around 30% are seen a single time; 15% belongs to the top ten. This CDR3 region has 16 residues. With V trimmed by 5 bases and J by 7 bases, 11 bases remained unmatched. The germline V gene has CDR1 SGHVS and CDR2 FQNEAQ. As concerns this clone: Its matching antigen is unknown.

The origin of this receptor is a human donor with alopecia areata. Material: CD8+ T cells sorted from blood, obtained at week 4, from a patient treated with tofacitinib. The chain uses TRBV7-8 and TRBJ1-5, with 10 bases that match TRBD1. The CDR3 bases are TGTGCCAGCAGCCCTCCTGGGACAGGGGAGGACCAGCCCCAGCATTTT. Translating gives CASSPPGTGEDQPQHF. Combining the CDR3 with reference TRBV7-8 and TRBJ1-5 gives the whole variable domain GAGVSQSPRYKVAKRGQDVALRCDPISGHVSLFWYQQALGQGPEFLTYFQNEAQLDKSGLPSDRFFAERPEGSVSTLKIQRTQQEDSAVYLCASSPPGTGEDQPQHFGDGTRLSIL.